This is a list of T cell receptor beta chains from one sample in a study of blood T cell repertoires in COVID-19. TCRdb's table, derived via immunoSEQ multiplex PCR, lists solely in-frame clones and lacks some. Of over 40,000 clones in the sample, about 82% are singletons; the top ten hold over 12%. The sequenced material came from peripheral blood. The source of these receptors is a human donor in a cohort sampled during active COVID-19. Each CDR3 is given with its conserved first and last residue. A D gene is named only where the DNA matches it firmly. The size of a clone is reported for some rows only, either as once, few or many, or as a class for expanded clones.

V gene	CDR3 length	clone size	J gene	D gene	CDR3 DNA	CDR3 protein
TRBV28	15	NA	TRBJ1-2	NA	TGTGCCAGCAGTTCTCCTCGGGGAGGGAACTATGGCTACACCTTC	CASSSPRGGNYGYTF
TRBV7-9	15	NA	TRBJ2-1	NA	TGTGCCAGCAGCTTAGGGGCAGGGCCGGACAATGAGCAGTTCTTC	CASSLGAGPDNEQFF
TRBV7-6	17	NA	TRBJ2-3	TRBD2	TGTGCCAGCAGCTTAGTGGTCGGAGCGGGAGGTGCAGATACGCAGTATTTT	CASSLVVGAGGADTQYF
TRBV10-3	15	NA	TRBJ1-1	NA	TGTGCCATCAGCCCCGTCGGAGGTATGAACACTGAAGCTTTCTTT	CAISPVGGMNTEAFF
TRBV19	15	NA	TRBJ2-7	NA	TGTGCCAGTAGTATATTCCCAGGGGCCTCCTACGAGCAGTACTTC	CASSIFPGASYEQYF
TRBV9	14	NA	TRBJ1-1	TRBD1	TGTGCCAGCAGTAAGACAGGGGGCTGGACTGAAGCTTTCTTT	CASSKTGGWTEAFF
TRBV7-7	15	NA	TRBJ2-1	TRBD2	TGTGCTAGCAGCTTGTCTAGCGGGGGATTCAATGAGCAGTTCTTC	CASSLSSGGFNEQFF
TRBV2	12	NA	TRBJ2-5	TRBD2	TGTGCCAGCAAGATAGCGGGGGAGACCCAGTACTTC	CASKIAGETQYF
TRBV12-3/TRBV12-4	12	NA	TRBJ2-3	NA	TGTGCCAGCAGTTTGGCCACAGATACGCAGTATTTT	CASSLATDTQYF
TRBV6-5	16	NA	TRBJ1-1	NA	TGTGCCAGCAGTTTGAACTTGGTAGGGGTGAACACTGAAGCTTTCTTT	CASSLNLVGVNTEAFF
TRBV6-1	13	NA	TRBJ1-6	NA	TGTGCCAGCAGTGAAGGAGGGCATTCACCCCTCCACTTT	CASSEGGHSPLHF
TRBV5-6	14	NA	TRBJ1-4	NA	TGTGCCAGCAGCTTGGGCGAGACTAATGAAAAACTGTTTTTT	CASSLGETNEKLFF
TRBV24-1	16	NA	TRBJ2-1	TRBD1	TGTGCCACCAGTGGAGGTGACAGGGGTACCTACAATGAGCAGTTCTTC	CATSGGDRGTYNEQFF
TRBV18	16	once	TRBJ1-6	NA	TGTGCCAGCTCACCACCTTCCCCTCTAAACCTCTTCACCCTCCACTTT	CASSPPSPLNLFTLHF
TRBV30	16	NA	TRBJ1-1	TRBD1	TGTGCCTGGATGAAGGGACAGCTAATAATGAACACTGAAGCTTTCTTT	CAWMKGQLIMNTEAFF
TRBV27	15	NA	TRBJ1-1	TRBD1	TGTGCCAGCAGTTCGCCCCACAGGGGGAACACTGAAGCTTTCTTT	CASSSPHRGNTEAFF
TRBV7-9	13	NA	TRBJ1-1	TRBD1	TGTGCCAGCAGCTTAGTTGGGCAGGGGGCGGCTTTCTTT	CASSLVGQGAAFF
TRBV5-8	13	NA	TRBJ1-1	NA	TGTGCCAGCAGCCTCAACAAGAACACTGAAGCTTTCTTT	CASSLNKNTEAFF
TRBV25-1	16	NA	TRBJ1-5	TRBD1	TGTGCCAGCAGTGAGGGGACAGGTACGGGCAATCAGCCCCAGCATTTT	CASSEGTGTGNQPQHF
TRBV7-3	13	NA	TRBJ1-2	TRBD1	TGTGCCAGCAGCCCCGGGACAGGGCATGGCTACACCTTC	CASSPGTGHGYTF
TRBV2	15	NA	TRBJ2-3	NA	TGTGCCAGTCAGTCCCGGGGCGGGATAATTGATACGCAGTATTTT	CASQSRGGIIDTQYF
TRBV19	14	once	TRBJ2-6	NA	TGTGCCAGCAACAGGTTATTTGGGGCCAACGTCCTGACTTTC	CASNRLFGANVLTF
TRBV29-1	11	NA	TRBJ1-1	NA	TGCAGCGTTGTACAGAACACTGAAGCTTTCTTT	CSVVQNTEAFF
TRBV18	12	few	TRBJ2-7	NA	TGTGCCAGCTCTCCTCTCCCTTACGAGCAGTACTTC	CASSPLPYEQYF
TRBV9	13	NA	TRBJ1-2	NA	TGTGCCAGCAGCGTAGTCCAGGACTATGGCTACACCTTC	CASSVVQDYGYTF
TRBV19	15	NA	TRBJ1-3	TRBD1	TGTGCCAGTAGTATCGGAGACAGGGCGGGAAACACCATATATTTT	CASSIGDRAGNTIYF
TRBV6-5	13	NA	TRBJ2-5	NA	TGTGCCAGCAGGTTAGGGGTTAGAGAGACCCAGTACTTC	CASRLGVRETQYF
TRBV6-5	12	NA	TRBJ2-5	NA	TGTGCCAGCAGTTACAGGGGAGAGACCCAGTACTTC	CASSYRGETQYF
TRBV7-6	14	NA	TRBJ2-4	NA	TGTGCCAGCAGCCCAAATGGGGAGGAAAGCATTCAGTACTTC	CASSPNGEESIQYF
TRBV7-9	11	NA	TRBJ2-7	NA	TGTGCCAGCAGCTTTTCGGAGAAGCAGTACTTC	CASSFSEKQYF
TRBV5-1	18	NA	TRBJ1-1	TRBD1	TGCGCCAGCAGCCCTGGGACAGGCGTGGGGGGAAGAAGGACTGAAGCTTTCTTT	CASSPGTGVGGRRTEAFF
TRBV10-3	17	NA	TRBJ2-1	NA	TGTGCCATCAGTGAGTCGGGGGGTCGGCTCTCCTACAATGAGCAGTTCTTC	CAISESGGRLSYNEQFF
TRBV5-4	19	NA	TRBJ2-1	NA	TGTGCCAGCAGTTCGCCGGGACAGGGGGGACTAGCGAGTTACAATGAGCAGTTCTTC	CASSSPGQGGLASYNEQFF
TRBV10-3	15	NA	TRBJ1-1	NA	TGTGCCATCAGTGAGTCGCAAGCACTTTACACTGAAGCTTTCTTT	CAISESQALYTEAFF
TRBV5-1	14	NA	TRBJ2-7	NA	TGCGCCAGCAGCTTGGTACAGGGGGGGTACGAGCAGTACTTC	CASSLVQGGYEQYF
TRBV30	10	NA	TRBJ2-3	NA	TGTGCCTGGAGCCTAGATACGCAGTATTTT	CAWSLDTQYF
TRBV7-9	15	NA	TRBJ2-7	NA	TGTGCCAGCAGAAACCCCGTTGACAACTCCTACGAGCAGTACTTC	CASRNPVDNSYEQYF
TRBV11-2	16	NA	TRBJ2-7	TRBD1	TGTGCCAGCAGCTCCAAGACAGGGCACCTCTCCTACGAGCAGTACTTC	CASSSKTGHLSYEQYF
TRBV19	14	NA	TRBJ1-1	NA	TGTGCCAGTAGTGGGGGCCCGGGAGGAGCTGAAGCTTTCTTT	CASSGGPGGAEAFF
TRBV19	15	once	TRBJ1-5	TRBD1	TGTGCCAGTAGTTCCGGGACAGGGAATAATCAGCCCCAGCATTTT	CASSSGTGNNQPQHF
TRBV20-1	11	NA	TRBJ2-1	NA	TGCAGTGCTAGAGATCTCTATGAGCAGTTCTTC	CSARDLYEQFF
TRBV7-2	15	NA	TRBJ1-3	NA	TGTGCCAGCAGTCGAGGCGGGAACACTGGAAACACCATATATTTT	CASSRGGNTGNTIYF
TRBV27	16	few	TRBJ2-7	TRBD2	TGTGCCAGCAGTTTAAGTAGCGGGGGCCCTACCTACGAGCAGTACTTC	CASSLSSGGPTYEQYF
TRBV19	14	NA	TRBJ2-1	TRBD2	TGTGCCAGTACTTACGGACTAGCGTCGGATGAGCAGTTCTTC	CASTYGLASDEQFF
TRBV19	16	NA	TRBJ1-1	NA	TGTGCCAGTAGTCCGTCCAGGGGAGTGAGGAACACTGAAGCTTTCTTT	CASSPSRGVRNTEAFF
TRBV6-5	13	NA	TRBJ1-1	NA	TGTGCCAGCAGGGGACACTCGAACACTGAAGCTTTCTTT	CASRGHSNTEAFF
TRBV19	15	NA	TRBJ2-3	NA	TGTGCCAGTAGTTTACGGGAACTACACACAGATACGCAGTATTTT	CASSLRELHTDTQYF
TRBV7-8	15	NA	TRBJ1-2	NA	TGTGCCAGCAGCTTAGCCCAGGGAGGTGGCTATGGCTACACCTTC	CASSLAQGGGYGYTF
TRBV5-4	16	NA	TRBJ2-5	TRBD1	TGTGCCAGCAGCTCACCAGACAGGGGGTGGCAAGAGACCCAGTACTTC	CASSSPDRGWQETQYF
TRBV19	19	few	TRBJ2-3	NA	TGTGCCAGTAGTATGTCCCGCCGGACAAGAGGGGAGGTAGCAGATACGCAGTATTTT	CASSMSRRTRGEVADTQYF
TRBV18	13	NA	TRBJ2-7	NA	TGTGCCAGCTCACCACGCTCCCCGGACGAGCAGTACTTC	CASSPRSPDEQYF
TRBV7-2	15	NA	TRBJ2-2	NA	TGTGCCAGCAGCAAAGGAAGACAGAACACCGGGGAGCTGTTTTTT	CASSKGRQNTGELFF
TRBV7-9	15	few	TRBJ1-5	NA	TGTGCCAGCAGCTTTAACAGGGCATGGAATCAGCCCCAGCATTTT	CASSFNRAWNQPQHF